The 13 T cell receptor beta chains below were found in one sample sequenced in a study of identifying expanded T cells in peripheral blood. Generated by immunoSEQ multiplex PCR, the TCRdb table keeps only in-frame clones and is missing some. The sample comprises roughly 84,000 clones, about 90% of which are singletons, and around 7% rests with the top ten. The sample consisted of blood. These receptors came from a person aged 18 to 75 in good health.

The genes are TRBV6-5 and TRBJ2-2; D not certain. Trimming took off 7 bases at V and 2 bases at J, with 8 bases between the two ends. The CDR3 spans 13 residues. Germline V gives CDR1 MNHEY, CDR2 SVGAGI. CDR3 nucleotide sequence: TGTGCCAGCACGAGATTAAACACCGGGGAGCTGTTTTTT. It codes for CASTRLNTGELFF.

This chain links TRBV7-2 with TRBJ2-1; D unclear. The germline gives CDR1 SGHTA, CDR2 FQGNSA. This CDR3 spans 16 amino acids. The V gene lost 5 bases and the J gene lost 5 bases, with 19 bases spanning the gap. The CDR3 DNA is TGTGCCAGCAGCCGAGAACCGATACGGATCAACAATGAGCAGTTCTTC. Translating gives CASSREPIRINNEQFF.

The chain recombines TRBV28 with TRBJ1-2; 8 bases match TRBD1. Losses at the gene ends were 1 base for V and 13 bases for J; bases not matched to a gene: 5. The CDR3 contains 12 residues. Germline-derived CDR1 and CDR2 are MDHEN and SYDVKM. CDR3 sequence reads: CASSLSTGVSTF. The DNA for the CDR3 is TGTGCCAGCAGTTTATCGACAGGGGTCAGCACCTTC.

V gene TRBV6-5 combines with J gene TRBJ1-1, with 7 bases identical to TRBD1. Germline CDR1 reads MNHEY; CDR2 reads SVGAGI. The ends lost 7 bases at V and 0 bases at J; junction bases unmatched: 5. The CDR3 consists of 14 residues. DNA of the CDR3: TGTGCCAGCACCCCGGGACAGATGAACACTGAAGCTTTCTTT. Protein: CASTPGQMNTEAFF.

This chain uses TRBV29-1 with TRBJ1-2; D unclear. V was cut by 6 bases and J by 2 bases, with 13 bases left in between. Looked up from germline, CDR1 is SQVTM and CDR2 is ANQGSEA. CDR3 length: 13 residues. CDR3 sequence reads: CSVFRSSNYGYTF. DNA for the CDR3: TGCAGCGTCTTTAGAAGTTCGAACTATGGCTACACCTTC.

The chain employs TRBV19 and TRBJ1-5; 7 nucleotides match TRBD1. The ends lost 2 bases at V and 3 bases at J; junction bases unmatched: 4. This CDR3 contains 15 residues. Germline CDR1 and CDR2: LNHDA and SQIVND (reference sequence). The CDR3 coding sequence is TGTGCCAGTAGTATAAACAGGGGCCACAATCAGCCCCAGCATTTT. Translation gives CASSINRGHNQPQHF.

V gene TRBV7-2 combines with J gene TRBJ1-1, with D hard to call. The length of the CDR3 is 14 residues. CDR1 and CDR2 from the germline V gene are SGHTA and FQGNSA. V was trimmed by 0 bases and J by 3 bases, leaving 8 bases between them. The CDR3 loop reads CASSLALGDTEAFF. The CDR3 DNA follows: TGTGCCAGCAGCTTAGCGCTTGGGGACACTGAAGCTTTCTTT.

This sequence joins TRBV19 and TRBJ2-1; the match to TRBD2 covers 7 bases. In germline, CDR1 is LNHDA, CDR2 SQIVND (reference sequence). This CDR3 contains 16 residues. V shed 3 bases, J shed 3 bases, and the junction held 8 bases outside the gene matches. CDR3: CASSIKLGTNYNEQFF. In DNA, the CDR3 is TGTGCCAGTAGTATTAAGTTGGGGACTAACTACAATGAGCAGTTCTTC.

The V and J genes are TRBV14 and TRBJ1-2, with D uncertain. Per germline, CDR1 SGHDN and CDR2 FVKESK. The CDR3 totals 12 residues. The V end lost 5 bases, the J end lost 3 bases, and 7 bases lay between the germline ends. In nucleotides, the CDR3 is TGTGCCAGCAGCTCGGCGGACTATGGCTACACCTTC. It specifies CASSSADYGYTF.

CDR3 in DNA: TGTGCCAGTAGTGCGCGGACAGGGCAGGGGGCCAACGTCCTGACTTTC. It codes for CASSARTGQGANVLTF. This chain connects TRBV19 to TRBJ2-6; 8 positions match TRBD1. There are 16 residues in the CDR3. V shed 5 bases, J shed 4 bases, and the junction held 7 bases outside the gene matches. Germline CDR1 reads LNHDA; CDR2 reads SQIVND (reference sequence). The full variable domain, completed using reference TRBV19 and TRBJ2-6, is DGGITQSPKYLFRKEGQNVTLSCEQNLNHDAMYWYRQDPGQGLRLIYYSQIVNDFQKGDIAEGYSVSREKKESFPLTVTSAQKNPTAFYLCASSARTGQGANVLTFGAGSRLTVL.

This chain connects TRBV4-3 to TRBJ2-1, with 7 bases lining up with TRBD2. With V trimmed by 3 bases and J by 2 bases, 10 bases remained unmatched. CDR1 is LGHNA, CDR2 YSLEER, per germline. The CDR3 runs to 17 residues. In DNA, the CDR3 is TGCGCCAGCAGCCAGTCGGGCCCCAGCGGGACCTACAATGAGCAGTTCTTC. Its protein product is CASSQSGPSGTYNEQFF.

This clone was recorded once. CDR3 sequence: CASTTTGHEQYF. CDR3 nucleotides: TGTGCCAGCACCACCACAGGTCACGAGCAGTACTTC. The chain recombines TRBV7-2 with TRBJ2-7; maybe TRBD1 (5 bases). The CDR3 covers 12 residues. The V gene lost 7 bases and the J gene lost 5 bases, with 12 bases spanning the gap. Germline lookup yields CDR1 SGHTA and CDR2 FQGNSA.

The V and J genes are TRBV10-3 and TRBJ1-2, with D uncertain. The CDR3 length is 15 residues. V was cut by 6 bases and J by 4 bases, with 18 bases left in between. Germline loops: CDR1 ENHRY, CDR2 SYGVKD. Here the CDR3 reads CAISQSTGPGYGYTF. CDR3 sequence (DNA): TGTGCCATCAGCCAATCAACCGGGCCTGGCTATGGCTACACCTTC.